This T cell receptor (beta chain) appears in the sequencing data of a study of T cells in Graves' hyperthyroidism and ophthalmopathy. About the study: It was at initial diagnosis, before any treatment, that peripheral blood was collected. General observations from the study: Using 13 V-J features, a model discriminated ophthalmopathy from stable hyperthyroidism.

The sample holds many counts of this clonotype. The antigen remains unidentified. This CDR3 has 15 amino acids. Deletions cut 3 bases from V and 5 bases from J, with 14 bases between. Germline CDR1 reads SNHLY; CDR2 reads FYNNEI. There were TCR beta CDR3 regions amplified from RNA transcripts. Researchers ran a first-round RT-PCR on the TCR CDR3 using the HTBI primer set. TCRdb analysed the multiplex PCR reads with MiXCR anew, one entry per CDR3 protein. The table records hundreds of thousands of distinct CDR3 sequences, roughly 23% of them present only once. Active moderate-to-severe ophthalmopathy, Clinical Activity Score at least 3, NOSPECS at least 4, under 3 months' duration.

The rearrangement links TRBV2 to TRBJ1-5; the D gene is possibly TRBD1 (6 bases). This sequence was found in a woman between 65 and 79 years old with Graves' ophthalmopathy. The sequenced sample was blood. CDR3 sequence: CASSEGAGAYQPQHF. For the CDR3, the DNA is TGTGCCAGCAGTGAGGGGGCAGGGGCCTATCAGCCCCAGCATTTT.